This T cell receptor (beta chain) appears in the sequencing data of a study of T cell responses to AZD1222 COVID-19 vaccine. In germline, CDR1 is SGHAT, CDR2 FQNNGV. V was clipped by 5 bases and J by 3 bases, with 13 bases between them. This CDR3 is built from 14 residues. Study-level points and caveats: The study found vaccine-associated CD4 TCRs spanning spike, dominant at 160-218 and 743-854.

Profiling relied on immunoSEQ multiplex PCR, and the TCRdb table lists in-frame clones only, not all of them. The sample shows approximately 200,000 clones, about 91% of them seen only once. For this clone: Its antigen is unknown.

The chain joins TRBV11-2 to TRBJ1-2; tentatively, D is TRBD1 (5 bases). This receptor was identified in an adult in good health. This sample comprised peripheral blood, obtained on day 0 of AZD1222 vaccination. In DNA, the CDR3 is TGTGCCAGCAGCCCCCAGGGCAGGGACTATGGCTACACCTTC. Protein sequence: CASSPQGRDYGYTF.